This T cell receptor beta chain derives from a study of blood T cells in healthy people across ages. Study-wide results and limits: CMV status of donors was unknown, possibly confounding expanded clonotype changes.

The second PCR ran roughly 6 to 11 cycles with a sample-barcoded 5' primer and J-beta primers. TCRdb re-called the 5' RACE reads with MiXCR, one entry per CDR3 protein. Among roughly 1,300,000 distinct CDR3 sequences listed, approximately 63% were seen once. The CDR3 contains 16 residues. The germline V gene has CDR1 MGHRA and CDR2 YSYEKL. Trimming stripped 2 bases from V and 1 base from J, with 13 bases between. Comment on this clonotype: The antigen is not known.

The source of this sequence is a man between 18 and 35 years old in good health. Sequencing used blood. The V gene is TRBV4-1, the J gene TRBJ2-3, with a weak D call TRBD2 (7 bases). CDR3 bases: TGCGCCAGCAGCCAATGGGGGGGCCGAGGCACAGATACGCAGTATTTT. It specifies CASSQWGGRGTDTQYF.